The T cell receptor (beta chain) under discussion was sequenced for a study of T cell responses to AZD1222 COVID-19 vaccine. The protocol was immunoSEQ multiplex PCR, while the TCRdb copy is restricted to in-frame clones and leaves out a portion. The sample has over 120,000 clones, more than 90% seen once. Germline values: CDR1 MNHEY, CDR2 SMNVEV (reference sequence). With 6 bases removed from V and 4 bases from J, the gap between germline ends came to 15 bases. The CDR3 sequence is 14 residues long. Study-level results: Clonal diversity was possibly underestimated, and the donors were mostly white British, with more females. The study reported that nearly half of spike-specific TCRs target unmutated variant regions.

Concerning this clone itself: Its antigen is as yet unknown.

This receptor was obtained from an adult in good health. Sequences were derived from peripheral blood, sampled on day 0 of AZD1222 vaccination. The chain employs TRBV27 and TRBJ1-2; D may be TRBD1 (5 bases). Here the CDR3 reads CASRTGRSGYGYTF. The CDR3 coding sequence is TGTGCCAGCAGGACGGGGCGCTCTGGCTATGGCTACACCTTC.